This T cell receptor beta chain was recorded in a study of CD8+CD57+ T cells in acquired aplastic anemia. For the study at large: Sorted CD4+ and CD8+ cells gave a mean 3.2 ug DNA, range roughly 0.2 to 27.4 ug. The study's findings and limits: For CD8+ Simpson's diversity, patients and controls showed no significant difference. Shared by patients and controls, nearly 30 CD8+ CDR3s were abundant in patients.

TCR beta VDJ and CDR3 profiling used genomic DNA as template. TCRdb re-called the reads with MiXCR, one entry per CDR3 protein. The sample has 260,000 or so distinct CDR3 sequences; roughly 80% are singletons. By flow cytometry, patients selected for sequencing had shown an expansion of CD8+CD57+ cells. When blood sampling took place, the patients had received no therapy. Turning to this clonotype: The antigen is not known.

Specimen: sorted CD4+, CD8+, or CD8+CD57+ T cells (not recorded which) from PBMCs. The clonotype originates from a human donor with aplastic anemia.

CDR3 sequence: CASSPDGRSQETQYF. CDR3 bases: TGTGCCAGCAGCCCGGACGGGAGGTCTCAAGAGACCCAGTACTTC. The chain employs TRBV5-4 and TRBJ2-5; 7 nucleotides agree with TRBD2. Trimming at V came to 4 bases and at J to 2 bases, leaving 8 bases not matched to a gene. The germline CDR1 and CDR2 sequences are SGHNT and YYREEE (reference sequence). The CDR3 loop spans 15 amino acids. Together with reference TRBV5-4 and TRBJ2-5, the CDR3 gives the full variable domain: ETGVTQSPTHLIKTRGQQVTLRCSSQSGHNTVSWYQQALGQGPQFIFQYYREEENGRGNFPPRFSGLQFPNYSSELNVNALELDDSALYLCASSPDGRSQETQYFGPGTRLLVL.